These T cell receptor beta chains were read from a single sample in a study of response to subunit inactivated influenza vaccine. TCRdb re-analysed the RT-PCR reads in MiXCR, keeping a single row per CDR3 protein. The table shows roughly 550,000 distinct CDR3 sequences, with approximately 24% occurring only once. The data were also submitted as part of a second study, on T cells expressing NK-cell markers.

The sequences come from CD4+ T cells sorted from PBMCs, collected roughly 12 days after vaccination. All receptors derive from a man aged 50 to 60 who received an inactivated influenza vaccine. Both conserved end residues are trimmed from each CDR3.

TRBJ1-3 | TRBV3-1 | ASSALSGNTIY
TRBJ2-3 | TRBV4-2 | ASSQETAGGPRTDTQY
TRBJ1-4 | TRBV5-1 | ASSYLGQEKLF
TRBJ2-6 | TRBV3-1 | ASSLYVSGANVLT
TRBJ1-1 | TRBV10-3 | AIRETRGNTEAF
TRBJ1-5 | TRBV4-1 | ASSQEAGTGDSNQPQH
TRBJ2-2 | TRBV24-1 | ATSDPSLTSGRFTGELF
TRBJ2-3 | TRBV7-8 | ASSPSQIHTQY
TRBJ2-3 | TRBV20-1 | SATVVDTQY
TRBJ1-2 | TRBV10-3 | AISESLGANYGYT
TRBJ2-7 | TRBV5-6 | ASNQGGYEQY
TRBJ1-2 | TRBV15 | ATSGRGTAYGYT
TRBJ2-3 | TRBV20-1 | SPEGASGDTQY
TRBJ1-1 | TRBV3-1 | ASSQDFWGNTEAF
TRBJ2-1 | TRBV30 | AWRDRAGHEQF
TRBJ2-5 | TRBV7-2 | ASSLAVGGRETQY
TRBJ1-2 | TRBV6-2/TRBV6-3 | ASNVSPGALDGYT
TRBJ2-7 | TRBV2 | ASSERSLGYEQY
TRBJ1-1 | TRBV11-3 | ASSLDGQMNTEAF
TRBJ2-5 | TRBV20-1 | SATQGGEGETQY
TRBJ2-1 | TRBV24-1 | ATSESGQGAYNEQF
TRBJ2-3 | TRBV20-1 | SALAGVTDTQY
TRBJ2-2 | TRBV24-1 | ATSDLRGHTGELF
TRBJ2-1 | TRBV20-1 | SANRPGRANEQF
TRBJ2-4 | TRBV2 | ASSRTSGINIQY
TRBJ2-2 | TRBV24-1 | AGEGRQGRTGELF
TRBJ2-5 | TRBV6-5 | ASSSAHPGETQY
TRBJ1-2 | TRBV28 | ATRTGGYYGYT
TRBJ1-1 | TRBV5-4 | ASSTGTENTEAF
TRBJ2-5 | TRBV5-1 | ASSIQQPQETQY
TRBJ2-7 | TRBV20-1 | SARAVTSSYEQY
TRBJ1-4 | TRBV18 | ASSPPGLGGEKLF
TRBJ1-5 | TRBV6-1 | ASKRVSNQPQH
TRBJ1-4 | TRBV12-3/TRBV12-4 | ASSKTGAEKLF